Listed here are 15 T cell receptor beta chains from one sample, sequenced in a study of blood T cells in healthy people across ages. The use of a sample-barcoded 5' primer and a J-beta primer mix characterized a second PCR of 7 to 11 cycles. TCRdb fed the 5' RACE reads into MiXCR, producing one record per CDR3 protein. The sample holds about 570,000 distinct CDR3 sequences; about 29% are singletons and the top ten take approximately 3.3%. These same records also appear under a second study, on T cells of mothers and their children.

The sequencing input was blood. These receptors originate from a boy younger than 10 in good health.

Notes on this clonotype: A much more abundant neighbour one base away suggests this may be a read error. The CDR3 DNA reads as TGTGCCCGCAGCTTGGATCAGACCCAGTACTTC. This encodes CARSLDQTQYF. This chain connects TRBV5-4 to TRBJ2-5; no definite D call. The CDR3 extends over 11 amino acids. Germline V gene sequence: CDR1 SGHNT, CDR2 YYREEE (reference sequence).

This rearrangement joins TRBV10-3 to TRBJ2-5, with 9 bases fitting TRBD2. CDR3 length: 17 amino acids. CDR1 is ENHRY, CDR2 SYGVKD, per germline. The V and J ends lost 4 bases and 0 bases, in that order; junction bases with no gene match: 9. CDR3 protein: CAISGSSLAGNQETQYF. The CDR3 DNA follows: TGTGCCATCAGTGGGTCGAGCCTAGCGGGGAACCAAGAGACCCAGTACTTC.

This clonotype was counted ten times or more. This sequence joins TRBV3-1 and TRBJ2-2; 11 nucleotides align to TRBD2. Trimming removed 3 bases from V and 4 bases from J; junction bases left unmatched: 7. The CDR3 spans 17 residues. Germline lookup yields CDR1 LGHDT and CDR2 YNNKEL (reference sequence). CDR3 amino acids: CASSHQTSGRGTGELFF. The CDR3 DNA sequence: TGTGCCAGCAGCCACCAAACTAGCGGGAGAGGCACCGGGGAGCTGTTTTTT.

This clonotype was seen more than once but under ten times. CDR3 region: CASSLFGLAAQSSYNEQFF. DNA of the CDR3: TGTGCCAGCAGTTTATTTGGACTAGCGGCCCAGAGCTCCTACAATGAGCAGTTCTTC. This chain connects TRBV12-3 or TRBV12-4 to TRBJ2-1; 10 bases fit TRBD2. V was clipped by 2 bases and J by 0 bases; unmatched bases: 10. The CDR3 runs to 19 residues.

V gene TRBV7-9 combines with J gene TRBJ2-5; TRBD2 matches at 8 bases. V shed 3 bases and J 4 bases; nucleotides not matched to a gene: 7. The CDR3 totals 15 residues. The germline gives CDR1 SEHNR, CDR2 FQNEAQ (reference sequence). The CDR3 loop reads CASSLGTRLGETQYF. CDR3 sequence (DNA): TGTGCCAGCAGCTTGGGGACTAGGTTGGGAGAGACCCAGTACTTC.

The genes are TRBV10-2 and TRBJ2-1, with a tentative D call TRBD1 (6 bases). Germline CDR1 and CDR2: WSHSY and SAAADI. V lost 8 bases and J lost 0, with 17 bases in between. The CDR3 runs 16 residues. Here the CDR3 DNA reads TGCGCCAGCGGGACACCAGAACTGAGCTCCTACAATGAGCAGTTCTTC. Protein product: CASGTPELSSYNEQFF.

V gene TRBV5-1 combines with J gene TRBJ1-2; 7 bases align to TRBD1. The CDR3 contains 16 residues. Per the germline V gene, CDR1 is SGHRS and CDR2 is YFSETQ. Germline trimming cut 5 bases from V and 7 bases from J; bases unmatched to any gene: 17. The CDR3 coding sequence is TGCGCCAGCAGTCAGAAGGTTAGAGACAGGGCGGCTGGCTACACCTTC. Its translation is CASSQKVRDRAAGYTF.

This sequence joins TRBV5-5 and TRBJ2-5; 9 bases line up with TRBD2. Matching the DNA end better, TRBJ2-7 makes the J call doubtful. This CDR3 contains 15 residues. CDR1 SGHKS and CDR2 YYEKEE come from the germline V gene (reference sequence). The CDR3 coding sequence is TGTGCCAGCAGCTCCCCCACTAGCGGGTTCTACGAGCAGTACTTC. It translates to CASSSPTSGFYEQYF.

The chain links TRBV5-6 to TRBJ2-5; tentatively, D is TRBD1 or TRBD2 (6 bases each). Trimming shortened V by 0 bases and J by 4 bases, and 13 bases separated the two germline ends. Per germline, CDR1 SGHDT and CDR2 YYEEEE. This CDR3 region has 15 residues. CDR3 coding DNA: TGTGCCAGCAGCTTGGTTGACAGGAGGGGAGAGACCCAGTACTTC. Its translation is CASSLVDRRGETQYF.

The chain has TRBV5-1 and TRBJ2-2, with a tentative D call TRBD2 (5 bases). CDR1 and CDR2 (germline): SGHRS, YFSETQ. The CDR3 runs 15 residues. With 0 bases removed from V and 0 bases from J, the gap between germline ends came to 6 bases. The CDR3 protein is CASSLEGANTGELFF. The CDR3 bases are TGCGCCAGCAGCTTGGAGGGAGCGAACACCGGGGAGCTGTTTTTT. The entire variable domain, with the rest obtained from reference TRBV5-1 and TRBJ2-2, is as follows: KAGVTQTPRYLIKTRGQQVTLSCSPISGHRSVSWYQQTPGQGLQFLFEYFSETQRNKGNFPGRFSGRQFSNSRSEMNVSTLELGDSALYLCASSLEGANTGELFFGEGSRLTVL.

V gene TRBV6-1 combines with J gene TRBJ2-5; 8 bases map to TRBD1. This CDR3 is 13 amino acids long. In germline, CDR1 is MNHNS, CDR2 SASEGT. The V gene end was trimmed by 6 bases and the J gene end by 3 bases; junction bases not matched to a gene: 3. The CDR3 region is CASRRTGKETQYF. The CDR3 bases are TGTGCCAGCAGGAGGACAGGGAAAGAGACCCAGTACTTC.

V gene TRBV3-1 combines with J gene TRBJ2-5; D ambiguous. V was pared by 0 bases and J by 4 bases, with 12 bases between. The CDR3 has 15 amino acids. Germline CDR1 LGHDT, CDR2 YNNKEL (reference sequence). The CDR3 spells CASSQDLNRLETQYF. The CDR3 coding sequence is TGTGCCAGCAGCCAAGATCTCAACAGACTAGAGACCCAGTACTTC.

The rearrangement uses TRBV20-1 and TRBJ2-2, with D perhaps matching TRBD1 (5 bases). CDR1 is DFQATT and CDR2 is SNEGSKA in the germline V gene (reference sequence). Trimming removed 6 bases from V and 0 bases from J, with 17 bases in between. The length of the CDR3 is 16 residues. CDR3 sequence (DNA): TGCAGTGCCAGGGCCTTGCCCGAAGCGAACACCGGGGAGCTGTTTTTT. Amino acids: CSARALPEANTGELFF.

The chain couples TRBV6-5 to TRBJ1-1; 10 bases fit TRBD1. Germline CDR1 MNHEY, CDR2 SVGAGI. The CDR3 has 15 residues. J gave up 1 base and V 5 bases, and 4 bases lay outside the gene matches. The CDR3 coding sequence is TGTGCCAGCAGTAAGAGGGACAGGGGGAACACTGAAGCTTTCTTT. The encoded protein is CASSKRDRGNTEAFF.

CDR3 DNA sequence: TGTGCCAGCTCACCTGGACTAGCCCAAACTTACGAGCAGTACTTC. This translates into CASSPGLAQTYEQYF. The chain is built from TRBV18 and TRBJ2-7, with 8 bases aligning to TRBD2. Germline V lookup: CDR1 KGHSH, CDR2 LQKENI. V shed 3 bases and J 4 bases; nucleotides not matched to a gene: 8. The CDR3 loop spans 15 amino acids.